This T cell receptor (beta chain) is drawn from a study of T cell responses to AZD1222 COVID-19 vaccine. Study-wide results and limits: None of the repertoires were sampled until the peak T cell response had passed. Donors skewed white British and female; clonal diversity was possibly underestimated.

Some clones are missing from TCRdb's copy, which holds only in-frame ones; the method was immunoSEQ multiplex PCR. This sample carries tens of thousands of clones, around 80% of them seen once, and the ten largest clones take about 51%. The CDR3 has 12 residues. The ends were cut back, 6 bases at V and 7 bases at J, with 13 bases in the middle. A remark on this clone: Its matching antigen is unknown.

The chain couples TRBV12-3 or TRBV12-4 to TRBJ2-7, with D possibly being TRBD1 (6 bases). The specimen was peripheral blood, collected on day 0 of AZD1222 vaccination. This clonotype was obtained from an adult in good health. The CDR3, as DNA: TGTGCCAGCAGCTTTACAGGGTCTGAGCAGTACTTC. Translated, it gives CASSFTGSEQYF.